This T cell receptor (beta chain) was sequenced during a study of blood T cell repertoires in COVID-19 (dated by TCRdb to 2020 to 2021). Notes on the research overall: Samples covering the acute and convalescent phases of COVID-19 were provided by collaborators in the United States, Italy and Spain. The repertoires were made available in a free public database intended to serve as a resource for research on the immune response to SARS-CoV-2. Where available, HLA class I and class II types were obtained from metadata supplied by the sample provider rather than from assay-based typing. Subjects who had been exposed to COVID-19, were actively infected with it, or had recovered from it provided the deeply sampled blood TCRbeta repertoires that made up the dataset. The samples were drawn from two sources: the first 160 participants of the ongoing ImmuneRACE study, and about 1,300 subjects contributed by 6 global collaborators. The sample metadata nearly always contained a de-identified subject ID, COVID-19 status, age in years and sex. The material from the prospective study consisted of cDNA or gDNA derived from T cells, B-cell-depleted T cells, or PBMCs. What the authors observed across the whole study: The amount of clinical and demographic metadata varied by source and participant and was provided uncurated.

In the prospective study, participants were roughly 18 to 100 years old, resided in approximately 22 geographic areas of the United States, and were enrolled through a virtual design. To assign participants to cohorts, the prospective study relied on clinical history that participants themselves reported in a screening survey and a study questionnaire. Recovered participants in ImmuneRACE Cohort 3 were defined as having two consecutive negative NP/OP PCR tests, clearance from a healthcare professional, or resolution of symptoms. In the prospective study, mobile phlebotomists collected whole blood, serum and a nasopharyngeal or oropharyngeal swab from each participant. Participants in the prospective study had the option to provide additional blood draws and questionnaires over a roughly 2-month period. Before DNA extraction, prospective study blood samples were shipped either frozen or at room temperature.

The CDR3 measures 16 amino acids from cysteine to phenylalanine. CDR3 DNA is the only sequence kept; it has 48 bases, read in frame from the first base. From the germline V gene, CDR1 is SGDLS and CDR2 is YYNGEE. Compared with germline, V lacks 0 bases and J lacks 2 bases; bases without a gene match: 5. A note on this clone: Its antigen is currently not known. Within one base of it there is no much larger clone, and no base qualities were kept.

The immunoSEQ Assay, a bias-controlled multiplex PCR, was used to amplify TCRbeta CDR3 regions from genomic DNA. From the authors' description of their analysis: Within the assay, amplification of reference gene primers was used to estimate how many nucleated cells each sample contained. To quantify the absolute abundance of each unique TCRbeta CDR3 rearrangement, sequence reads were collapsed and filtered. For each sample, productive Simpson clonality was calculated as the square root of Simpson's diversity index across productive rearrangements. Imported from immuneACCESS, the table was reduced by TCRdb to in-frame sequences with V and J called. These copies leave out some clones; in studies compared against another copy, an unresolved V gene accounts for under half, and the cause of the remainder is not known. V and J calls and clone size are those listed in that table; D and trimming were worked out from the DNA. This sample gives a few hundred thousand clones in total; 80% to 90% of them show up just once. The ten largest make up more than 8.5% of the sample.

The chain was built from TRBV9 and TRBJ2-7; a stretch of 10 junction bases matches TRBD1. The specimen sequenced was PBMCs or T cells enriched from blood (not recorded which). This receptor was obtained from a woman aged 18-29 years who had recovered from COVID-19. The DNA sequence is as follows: TGTGCCAGCAGCGTAGATCCGGGACAGGGGACCTACGAGCAGTACTTC. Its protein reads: CASSVDPGQGTYEQYF.